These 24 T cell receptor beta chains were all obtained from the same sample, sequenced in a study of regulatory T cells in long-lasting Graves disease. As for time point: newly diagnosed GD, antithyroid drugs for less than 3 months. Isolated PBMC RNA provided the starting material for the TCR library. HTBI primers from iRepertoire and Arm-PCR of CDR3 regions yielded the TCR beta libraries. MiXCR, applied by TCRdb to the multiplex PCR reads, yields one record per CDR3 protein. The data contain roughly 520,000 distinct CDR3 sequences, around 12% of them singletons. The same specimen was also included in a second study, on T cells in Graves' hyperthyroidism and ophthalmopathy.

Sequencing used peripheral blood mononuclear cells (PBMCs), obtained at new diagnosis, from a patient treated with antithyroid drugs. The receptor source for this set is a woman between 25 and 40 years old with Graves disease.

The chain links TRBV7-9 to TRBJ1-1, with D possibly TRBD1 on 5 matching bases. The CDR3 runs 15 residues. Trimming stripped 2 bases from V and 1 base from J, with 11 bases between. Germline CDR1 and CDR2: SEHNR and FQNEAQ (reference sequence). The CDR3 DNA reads TGTGCCAGCAGCTTATTGGGGCAGGAGAACACTGAAGCTTTCTTT. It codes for CASSLLGQENTEAFF. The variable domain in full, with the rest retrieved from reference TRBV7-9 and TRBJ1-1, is DTGVSQNPRHKITKRGQNVTFRCDPISEHNRLYWYRQTLGQGPEFLTYFQNEAQLEKSRLLSDRFSAERPKGSFSTLEIQRTEQGDSAMYLCASSLLGQENTEAFFGQGTRLTVV.

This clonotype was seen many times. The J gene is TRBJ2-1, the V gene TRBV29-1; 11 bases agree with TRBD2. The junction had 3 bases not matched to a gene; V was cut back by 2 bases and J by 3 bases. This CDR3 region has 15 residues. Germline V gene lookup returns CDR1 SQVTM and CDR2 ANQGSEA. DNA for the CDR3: TGCAGCGTTGAAAGGGGGACTAGCGGCTACAATGAGCAGTTCTTC. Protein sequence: CSVERGTSGYNEQFF.

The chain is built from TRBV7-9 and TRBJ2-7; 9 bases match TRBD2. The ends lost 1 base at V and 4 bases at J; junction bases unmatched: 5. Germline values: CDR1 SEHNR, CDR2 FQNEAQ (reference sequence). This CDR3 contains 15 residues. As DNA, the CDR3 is TGTGCCAGCAGCTTAGGGCGGGAGGGCCGATACGAGCAGTACTTC. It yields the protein CASSLGREGRYEQYF.

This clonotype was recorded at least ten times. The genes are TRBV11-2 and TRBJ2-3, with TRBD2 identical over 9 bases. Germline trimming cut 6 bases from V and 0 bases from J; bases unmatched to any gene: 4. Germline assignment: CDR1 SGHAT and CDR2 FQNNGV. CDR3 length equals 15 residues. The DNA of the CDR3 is TGTGCCAGCAGTTCGACTAGCGGCAGCACAGATACGCAGTATTTT. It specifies CASSSTSGSTDTQYF.

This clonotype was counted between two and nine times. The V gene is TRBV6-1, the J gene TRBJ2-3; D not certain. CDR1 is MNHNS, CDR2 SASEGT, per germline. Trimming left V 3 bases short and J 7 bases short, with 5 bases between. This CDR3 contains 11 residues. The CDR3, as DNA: TGTGCCAGCAGTGAGATGAATACGCAGTATTTT. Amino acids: CASSEMNTQYF.

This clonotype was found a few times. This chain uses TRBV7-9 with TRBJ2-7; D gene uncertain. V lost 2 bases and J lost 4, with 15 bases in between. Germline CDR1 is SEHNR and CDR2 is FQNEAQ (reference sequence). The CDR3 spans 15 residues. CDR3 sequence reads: CASSLSSSRAYEQYF. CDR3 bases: TGTGCCAGCAGCTTATCGAGCTCGAGAGCGTACGAGCAGTACTTC.

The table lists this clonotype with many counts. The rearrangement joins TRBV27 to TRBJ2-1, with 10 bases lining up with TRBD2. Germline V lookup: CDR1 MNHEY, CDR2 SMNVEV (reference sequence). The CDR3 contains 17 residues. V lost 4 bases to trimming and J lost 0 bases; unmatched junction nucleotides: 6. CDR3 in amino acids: CASSSYSGRSSYNEQFF. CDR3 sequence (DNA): TGTGCCAGCAGTTCCTATAGCGGGAGGTCCTCCTACAATGAGCAGTTCTTC.

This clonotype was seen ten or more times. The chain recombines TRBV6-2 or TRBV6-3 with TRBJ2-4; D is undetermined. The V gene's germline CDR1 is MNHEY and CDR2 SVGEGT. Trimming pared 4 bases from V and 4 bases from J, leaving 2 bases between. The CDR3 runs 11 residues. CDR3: CASSLKNIQYF. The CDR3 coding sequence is TGTGCCAGCAGTTTAAAAAACATTCAGTACTTC.

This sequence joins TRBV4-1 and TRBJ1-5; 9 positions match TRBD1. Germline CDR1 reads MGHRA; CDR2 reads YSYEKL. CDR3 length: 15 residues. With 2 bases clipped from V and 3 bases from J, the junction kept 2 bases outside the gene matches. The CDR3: CASSQTGGVNQPQHF. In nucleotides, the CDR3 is TGCGCCAGCAGCCAAACAGGGGGCGTCAATCAGCCCCAGCATTTT.

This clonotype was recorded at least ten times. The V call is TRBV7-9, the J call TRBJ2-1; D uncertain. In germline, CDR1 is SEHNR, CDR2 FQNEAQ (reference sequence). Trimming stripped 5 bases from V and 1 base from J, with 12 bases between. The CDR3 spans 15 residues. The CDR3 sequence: CASSAPELSYNEQFF. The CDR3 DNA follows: TGTGCCAGCAGCGCCCCTGAGCTTTCCTACAATGAGCAGTTCTTC.

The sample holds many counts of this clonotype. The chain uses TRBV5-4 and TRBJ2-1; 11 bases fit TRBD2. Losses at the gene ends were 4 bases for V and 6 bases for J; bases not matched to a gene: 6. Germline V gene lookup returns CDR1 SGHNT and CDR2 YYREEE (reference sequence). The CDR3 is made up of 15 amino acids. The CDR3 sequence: CASSVTSGNLNEQFF. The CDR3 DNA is TGTGCCAGCAGCGTGACTAGCGGGAACCTCAATGAGCAGTTCTTC.

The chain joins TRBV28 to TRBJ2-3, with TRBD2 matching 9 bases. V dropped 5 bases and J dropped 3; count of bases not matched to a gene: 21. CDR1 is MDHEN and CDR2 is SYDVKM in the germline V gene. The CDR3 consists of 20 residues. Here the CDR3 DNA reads TGTGCCAGCAGTCCCTCGCTCGGGGCTAGCGGGAATGGAAGGACAGATACGCAGTATTTT. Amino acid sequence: CASSPSLGASGNGRTDTQYF.

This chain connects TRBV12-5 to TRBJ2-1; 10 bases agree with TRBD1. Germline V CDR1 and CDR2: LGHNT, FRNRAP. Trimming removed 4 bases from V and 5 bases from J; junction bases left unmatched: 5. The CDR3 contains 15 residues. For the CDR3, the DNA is TGTGCTAGTGGTTGGGGACAGGGGCCCCACAATGAGCAGTTCTTC. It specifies CASGWGQGPHNEQFF.

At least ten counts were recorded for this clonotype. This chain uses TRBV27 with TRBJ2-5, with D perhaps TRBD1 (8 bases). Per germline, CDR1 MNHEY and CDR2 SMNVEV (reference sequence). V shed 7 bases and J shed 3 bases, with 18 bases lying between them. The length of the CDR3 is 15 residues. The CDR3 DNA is TGTGCCAGCATGAAGCGGGACAGGTGTGAAGAGACCCAGTACTTC. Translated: CASMKRDRCEETQYF.

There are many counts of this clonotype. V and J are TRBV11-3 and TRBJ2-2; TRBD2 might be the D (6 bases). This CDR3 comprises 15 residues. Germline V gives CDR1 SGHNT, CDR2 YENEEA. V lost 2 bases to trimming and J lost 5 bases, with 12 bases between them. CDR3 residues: CASSLIRAGTGELFF. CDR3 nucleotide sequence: TGTGCCAGCAGCTTAATCCGGGCGGGGACCGGGGAGCTGTTTTTT.

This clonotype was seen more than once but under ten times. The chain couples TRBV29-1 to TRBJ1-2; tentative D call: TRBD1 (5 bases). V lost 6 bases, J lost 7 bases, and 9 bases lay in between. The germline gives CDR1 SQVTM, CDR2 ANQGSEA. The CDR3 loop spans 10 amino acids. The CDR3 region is CSVGAAGYTF. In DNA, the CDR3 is TGCAGCGTAGGGGCGGCTGGCTACACCTTC.

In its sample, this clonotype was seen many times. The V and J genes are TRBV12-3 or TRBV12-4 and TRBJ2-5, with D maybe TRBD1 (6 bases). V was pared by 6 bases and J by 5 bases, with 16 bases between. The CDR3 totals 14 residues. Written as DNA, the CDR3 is TGTGCCAGCAGCCCTCTCAGGGGACGGGAGACCCAGTACTTC. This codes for CASSPLRGRETQYF.

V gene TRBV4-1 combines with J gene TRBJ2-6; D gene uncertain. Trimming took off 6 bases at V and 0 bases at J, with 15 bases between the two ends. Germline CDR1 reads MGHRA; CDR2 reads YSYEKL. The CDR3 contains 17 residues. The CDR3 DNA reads TGCGCCAGCAGAGGATTTTTCGGGCCCTCTGGGGCCAACGTCCTGACTTTC. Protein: CASRGFFGPSGANVLTF.

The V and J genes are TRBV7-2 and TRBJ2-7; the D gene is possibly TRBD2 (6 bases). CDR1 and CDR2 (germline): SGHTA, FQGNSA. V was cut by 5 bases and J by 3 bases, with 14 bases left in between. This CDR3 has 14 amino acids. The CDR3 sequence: CASSPDGGDYEQYF. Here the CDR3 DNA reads TGTGCCAGCAGCCCGGACGGGGGAGACTACGAGCAGTACTTC.

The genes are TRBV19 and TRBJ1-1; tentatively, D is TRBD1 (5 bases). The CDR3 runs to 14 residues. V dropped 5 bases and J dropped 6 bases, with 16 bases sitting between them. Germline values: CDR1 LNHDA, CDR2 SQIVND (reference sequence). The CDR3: CASSLDLGAPEAFF. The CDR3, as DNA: TGTGCCAGTAGTCTCGACCTCGGGGCCCCTGAAGCTTTCTTT. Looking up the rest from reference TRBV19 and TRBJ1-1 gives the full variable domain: DGGITQSPKYLFRKEGQNVTLSCEQNLNHDAMYWYRQDPGQGLRLIYYSQIVNDFQKGDIAEGYSVSREKKESFPLTVTSAQKNPTAFYLCASSLDLGAPEAFFGQGTRLTVV.

The CDR3 is CASAPPLRQGLYEQYF. CDR3 bases: TGTGCCAGCGCTCCCCCTTTAAGACAGGGGCTCTACGAGCAGTACTTC. The chain recombines TRBV28 with TRBJ2-7, with 8 bases matching TRBD1. With 8 bases clipped from V and 3 bases from J, the junction kept 15 bases outside the gene matches. The CDR3 is made up of 16 amino acids. Germline V gene sequence: CDR1 MDHEN, CDR2 SYDVKM.

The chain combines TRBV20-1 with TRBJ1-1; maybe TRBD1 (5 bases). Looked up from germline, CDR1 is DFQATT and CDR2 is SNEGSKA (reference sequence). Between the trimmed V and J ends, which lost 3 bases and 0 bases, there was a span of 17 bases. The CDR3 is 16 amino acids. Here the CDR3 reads CSASGGGSNLNTEAFF. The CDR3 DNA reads TGCAGTGCTAGCGGCGGGGGGTCAAACCTGAACACTGAAGCTTTCTTT.

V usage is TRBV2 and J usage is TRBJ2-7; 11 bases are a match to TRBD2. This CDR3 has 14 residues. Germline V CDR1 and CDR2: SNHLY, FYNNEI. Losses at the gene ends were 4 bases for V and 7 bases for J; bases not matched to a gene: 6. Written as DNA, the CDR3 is TGTGCCAGCAGTGGGACTAGCGGGTACCCGGAGCAGTACTTC. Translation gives CASSGTSGYPEQYF.

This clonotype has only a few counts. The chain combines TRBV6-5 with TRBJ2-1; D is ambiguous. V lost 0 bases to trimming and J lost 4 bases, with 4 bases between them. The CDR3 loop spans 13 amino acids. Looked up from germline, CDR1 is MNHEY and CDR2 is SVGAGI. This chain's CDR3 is CASSYSRYNEQFF. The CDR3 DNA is TGTGCCAGCAGTTACTCCCGGTACAATGAGCAGTTCTTC.